This T cell receptor beta chain was recorded in a study of beta chain features in type 1 diabetes. Study-wide findings and caveats: Amplification by PCR could prefer shorter templates, with the same effect in patients and controls. A closer apparent resemblance between naive, central memory and Treg TCRB repertoires was seen in patients than in healthy donors.

As every portion of the isolated RNA was reverse transcribed, the sequencing read expressed TCRB transcripts. Clones were read by immunoSEQ multiplex PCR, and TCRdb kept only the in-frame ones, dropping some. The sample contains under 500,000 clones, about 29% of which appear only once. Comment on this clone: Its antigen is undetermined.

Sequenced input: naive CD4+ T cells from blood. This TCR derives from a man younger than 30 in good health.

CDR3 coding DNA: TGTGCCGGCGGAGGGACCGGGGAGCTGTTTTTT. Its protein product is CAGGGTGELFF. The genes are TRBV28 and TRBJ2-2, with D possibly matching TRBD2 (6 bases). The V gene's germline CDR1 is MDHEN and CDR2 SYDVKM. The CDR3 sequence is 11 residues long. The V end was cut by 11 bases, the J end by 5 bases, with 9 bases between.